This section outlines one T cell receptor beta chain sequence together with its context. Germline CDR1 reads MDHEN; CDR2 reads SYDVKM. This CDR3 spans 16 amino acids. Trimming removed 5 bases from V and 5 bases from J; junction bases left unmatched: 12. This entry belongs to a study of blood T cell repertoires in COVID-19. Overall study: Sites in the United States, Italy and Spain provided acute and convalescent COVID-19 samples. PBMCs, B-cell-depleted T cells, or T cells were the source of the cDNA or gDNA that made up the material.

The data were produced by immunoSEQ multiplex PCR, yet TCRdb's version contains in-frame clones alone and is incomplete. The table includes around 300,000 clones, around nine tenths detected once. Membership in each cohort depended on participant-reported clinical history. What the recovered Cohort 3 donors had was two negative PCRs, clearance, or symptom resolution. Sample: PBMCs or T cells enriched from blood (not recorded which). The J gene is TRBJ1-2, the V gene TRBV28; 9 bases align to TRBD1. This sequence was found in a woman aged 60-75 years who had recovered from COVID-19. Here the CDR3 reads CASSEPETGGSYGYTF. For the CDR3, the DNA is TGTGCCAGCAGTGAGCCGGAGACAGGGGGTTCGTATGGCTACACCTTC.